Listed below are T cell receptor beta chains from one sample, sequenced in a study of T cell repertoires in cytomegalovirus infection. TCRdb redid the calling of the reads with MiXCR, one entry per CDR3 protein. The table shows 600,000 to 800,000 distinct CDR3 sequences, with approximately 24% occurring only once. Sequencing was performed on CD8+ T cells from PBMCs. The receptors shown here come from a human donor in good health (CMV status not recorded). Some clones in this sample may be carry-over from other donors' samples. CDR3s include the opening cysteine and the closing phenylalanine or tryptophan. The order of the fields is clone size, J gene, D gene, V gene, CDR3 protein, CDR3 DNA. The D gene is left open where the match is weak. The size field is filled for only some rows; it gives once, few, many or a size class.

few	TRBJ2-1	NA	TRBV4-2	CASSQARRDWQFF	TGTGCCAGCAGCCAAGCTCGCCGGGACTGGCAGTTCTTC
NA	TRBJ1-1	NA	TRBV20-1	CSARDQTFEAFF	TGCAGTGCTAGAGATCAGACTTTTGAAGCTTTCTTT
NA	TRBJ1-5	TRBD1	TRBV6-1	CASSVGQDHNQPQHF	TGTGCCAGCAGCGTGGGACAGGATCACAATCAGCCCCAGCATTTT
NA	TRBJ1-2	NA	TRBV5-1	CASSLLDGGYGYTF	TGCGCCAGCAGCTTGTTAGATGGAGGCTATGGCTACACCTTC
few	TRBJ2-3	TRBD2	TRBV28	CASSFPSGGSDTQYF	TGTGCCAGCAGTTTCCCTAGCGGGGGGAGCGATACGCAGTATTTT
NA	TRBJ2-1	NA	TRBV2	CASSENLLSYNEQFF	TGTGCCAGCAGTGAGAACCTTCTCTCCTACAATGAGCAGTTCTTC
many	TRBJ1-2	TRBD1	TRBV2	CASFGASGTADGYTF	TGTGCCAGCTTTGGAGCTTCCGGGACAGCAGATGGCTACACCTTC
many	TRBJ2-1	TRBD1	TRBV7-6	CASSFPGQGAGFRDNEQFF	TGTGCCAGCAGCTTCCCGGGACAGGGGGCTGGGTTTAGAGACAATGAGCAGTTCTTC
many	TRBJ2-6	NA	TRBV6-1	CASSDRTGANVLTF	TGTGCCAGCAGTGACCGGACTGGGGCCAACGTCCTGACTTTC
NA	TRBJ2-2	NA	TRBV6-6	CASSYLPGAGELFF	TGTGCCAGCAGTTACTTACCAGGGGCCGGGGAGCTGTTTTTT
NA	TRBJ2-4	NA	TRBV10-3	CAISESRRDIQYF	TGTGCCATCAGTGAGTCAAGGAGGGACATTCAGTACTTC
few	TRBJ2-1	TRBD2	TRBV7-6	CASSLGGESSYNEQFF	TGTGCCAGCAGCCTCGGGGGGGAGAGCTCCTACAATGAGCAGTTCTTC
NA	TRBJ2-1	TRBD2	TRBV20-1	CSARDDERGDPNEQFF	TGCAGTGCTAGAGATGATGAGCGGGGGGATCCAAATGAGCAGTTCTTC
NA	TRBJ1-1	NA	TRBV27	CASSTYPRRTEAFF	TGTGCCAGCAGTACCTACCCCAGGAGGACTGAAGCTTTCTTT
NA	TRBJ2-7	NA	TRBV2	CASRPGVYEQYF	TGTGCCAGCAGACCGGGGGTTTACGAGCAGTACTTC
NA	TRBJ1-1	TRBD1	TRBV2	CATDGTGLGTEAYF	TGTGCCACCGACGGGACAGGCTTGGGGACTGAAGCTTACTTT
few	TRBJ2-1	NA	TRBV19	CASSPGFGSYNEQFF	TGTGCCAGTAGTCCAGGCTTCGGCTCCTACAATGAGCAGTTCTTC
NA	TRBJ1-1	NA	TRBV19	CATGRGSAAFF	TGTGCCACCGGGCGGGGTTCTGCGGCTTTCTTT
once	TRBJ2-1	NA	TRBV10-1	CASSESGNYNEQFF	TGCGCCAGCAGTGAGTCCGGCAATTACAATGAGCAGTTCTTC
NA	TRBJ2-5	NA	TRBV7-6	CASSLGGKPQETQYF	TGTGCCAGCAGCTTGGGGGGCAAACCCCAAGAGACCCAGTACTTC
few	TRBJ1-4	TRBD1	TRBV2	CASTQSPGQGLEKLFF	TGTGCCAGCACCCAGTCCCCGGGACAGGGGCTTGAAAAACTGTTTTTT
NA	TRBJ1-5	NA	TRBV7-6	CASGSQQPQHF	TGTGCCAGCGGCTCACAACAGCCCCAGCATTTT
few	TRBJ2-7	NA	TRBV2	CAISAEQYF	TGTGCCATCTCGGCCGAGCAGTACTTC
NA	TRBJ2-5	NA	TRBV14	CASSQDRWVETQYF	TGTGCCAGCAGCCAAGACCGGTGGGTGGAGACCCAGTACTTC
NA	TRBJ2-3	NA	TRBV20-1	CSASPDRDTQYF	TGCAGTGCTAGTCCCGACCGAGATACGCAGTATTTT
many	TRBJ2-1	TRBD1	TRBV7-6	CASSWGTGYSYNEQFF	TGTGCCAGCAGCTGGGGGACAGGTTACTCCTACAATGAGCAGTTCTTC
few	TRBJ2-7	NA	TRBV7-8	CASTEGQGATYEQYF	TGTGCCAGCACCGAGGGCCAGGGAGCCACCTACGAGCAGTACTTC
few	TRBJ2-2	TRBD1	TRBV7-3	CASSFPGQANTGELFF	TGTGCCAGCAGCTTCCCGGGACAGGCGAACACCGGGGAGCTGTTTTTT
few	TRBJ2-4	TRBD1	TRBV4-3	CASSPGTAQAKNIQYF	TGCGCCAGCAGCCCCGGGACAGCACAGGCCAAAAACATTCAGTACTTC
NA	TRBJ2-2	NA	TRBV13	CASSVQGGSGELFF	TGTGCCAGCAGCGTACAGGGAGGGTCCGGGGAGCTGTTTTTT
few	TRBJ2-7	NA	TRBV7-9	CASSSNRVDRYEQYF	TGTGCCAGCAGCTCCAACAGGGTTGATCGCTACGAGCAGTACTTC
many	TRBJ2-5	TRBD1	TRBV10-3	CAIRGDRNQETQYF	TGTGCCATCAGAGGGGACAGGAACCAAGAGACCCAGTACTTC
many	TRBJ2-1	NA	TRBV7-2	CASSLVVVGDEQFF	TGTGCCAGCAGCTTAGTGGTGGTGGGCGATGAGCAGTTCTTC
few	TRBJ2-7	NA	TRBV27	CASSLGGERDEQYF	TGTGCCAGCAGTCTTGGGGGAGAGCGGGACGAGCAGTACTTC
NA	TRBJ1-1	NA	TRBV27	CANSSRQALNTEAFF	TGTGCCAACAGTAGCCGGCAGGCCCTGAACACTGAAGCTTTCTTT
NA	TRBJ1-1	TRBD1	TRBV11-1	CASSSGTGGNTEAFF	TGTGCCAGCAGCTCCGGGACAGGAGGGAACACTGAAGCTTTCTTT
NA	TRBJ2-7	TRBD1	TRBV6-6	CACSVGQGVEQYF	TGTGCCTGCAGCGTAGGACAGGGCGTCGAGCAGTACTTC
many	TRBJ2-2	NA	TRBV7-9	CASSSAPSHGELFF	TGTGCCAGCAGCTCCGCCCCTAGCCACGGGGAGCTGTTTTTT
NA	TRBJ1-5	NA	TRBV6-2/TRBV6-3	CASSYGGEGNQPQHF	TGTGCCAGCAGTTACGGCGGGGAAGGCAATCAGCCCCAGCATTTT
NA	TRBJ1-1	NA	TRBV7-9	CASNEAQGGTEAFF	TGTGCCAGCAACGAGGCGCAGGGAGGCACTGAAGCTTTCTTT
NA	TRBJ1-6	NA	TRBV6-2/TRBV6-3	CASREPNSPLHF	TGTGCCAGCAGAGAACCTAATTCACCCCTCCACTTT
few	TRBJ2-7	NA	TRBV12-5	CASGLVLDATYEQYF	TGTGCTAGTGGTTTGGTACTAGACGCAACCTACGAGCAGTACTTC
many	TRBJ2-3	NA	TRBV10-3	CAISDRGLSSDPAQYF	TGTGCCATCAGTGATAGAGGACTTAGTTCGGACCCTGCGCAGTATTTT
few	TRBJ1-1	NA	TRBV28	CASNRAGWTEAFF	TGTGCCAGCAACAGGGCGGGGTGGACTGAAGCTTTCTTT
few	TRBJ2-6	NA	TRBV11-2	CASSPQNRGRGSGANVLTF	TGTGCCAGCAGCCCCCAGAACCGGGGCAGGGGCTCTGGGGCCAACGTCCTGACTTTC
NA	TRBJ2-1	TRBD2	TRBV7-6	CASSFLAGALNEQFF	TGTGCCAGCAGCTTCCTAGCGGGGGCCCTCAATGAGCAGTTCTTC
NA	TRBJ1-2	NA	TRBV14	CASSPDGRVRYGYTF	TGTGCCAGCAGCCCGGACGGGAGGGTCCGCTATGGCTACACCTTC
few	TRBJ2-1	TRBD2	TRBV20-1	CSARPSGGPSEQFF	TGCAGTGCTAGACCCAGCGGGGGGCCAAGTGAGCAGTTCTTC
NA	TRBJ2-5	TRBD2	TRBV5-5	CASSSWRGGIETQYF	TGTGCCAGCAGCAGCTGGCGCGGGGGTATAGAGACCCAGTACTTC
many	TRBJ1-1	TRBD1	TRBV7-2	CASSFRDRPNTEAFF	TGTGCCAGCAGCTTCCGGGACAGACCGAACACTGAAGCTTTCTTT
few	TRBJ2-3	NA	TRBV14	CASSQTLGLAQPDTQYF	TGTGCCAGCAGCCAGACTTTGGGCTTAGCCCAACCAGATACGCAGTATTTT